This T cell receptor (beta chain) emerged from a study of identical twins. General study findings and limits: Out-of-frame beta sequences exhibited a weaker degree of excess twin sharing. Researchers caution that invariant MAIT and iNKT cells could partly confound zero-insertion analyses. Insertion counts were lower in abundant cord blood beta clonotypes, a trend that memory repertoires did not show.

The CDR3 covers 17 residues. With 3 bases clipped from V and 6 bases from J, the junction kept 10 bases outside the gene matches. Germline CDR1 reads SGHRS; CDR2 reads YFSETQ. Template switching, a step in the protocol, added a universal primer site, and cDNA carried unique molecular identifiers. TCRdb reprocessed the 5' RACE reads with MiXCR, giving one entry per CDR3 protein. This sample has around 490,000 distinct CDR3 sequences, with approximately 16% found just once. This clonotype was seen a few times. The antigen is unknown. This sample was also put to use in a study of yellow fever vaccine responses in identical twins.

This receptor was obtained from a woman aged 18 to 35 in good health. The sequenced material came from CD4+ T cells sorted from blood. The V call is TRBV5-1, the J call TRBJ2-1, with TRBD2 matching over 12 bases. The CDR3 here is CASSYRLAGASLNEQFF. In DNA form, the CDR3 reads TGCGCCAGCAGCTACCGACTAGCGGGGGCCTCCCTCAATGAGCAGTTCTTC.